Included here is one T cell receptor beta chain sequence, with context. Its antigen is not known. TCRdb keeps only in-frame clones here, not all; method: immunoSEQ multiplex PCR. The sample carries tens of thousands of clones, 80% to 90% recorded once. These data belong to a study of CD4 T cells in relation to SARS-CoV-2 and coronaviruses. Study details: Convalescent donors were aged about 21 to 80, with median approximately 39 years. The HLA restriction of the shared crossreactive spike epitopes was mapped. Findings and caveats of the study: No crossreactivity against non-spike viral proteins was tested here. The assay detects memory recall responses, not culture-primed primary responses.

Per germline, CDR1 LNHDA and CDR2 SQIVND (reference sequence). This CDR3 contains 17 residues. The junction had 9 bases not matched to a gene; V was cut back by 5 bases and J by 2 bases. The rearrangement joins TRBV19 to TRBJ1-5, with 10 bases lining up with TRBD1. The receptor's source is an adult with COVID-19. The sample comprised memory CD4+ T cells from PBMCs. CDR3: CASSSPGQGSRNQPQHF. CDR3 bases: TGTGCCAGTAGTTCACCGGGACAGGGGTCTCGCAATCAGCCCCAGCATTTT.